Listed below are T cell receptor beta chains from one sample, sequenced in a study of cytomegalovirus exposure and HLA in healthy donors. Sequencing was performed with immunoSEQ multiplex PCR; in TCRdb, only in-frame clones are kept and a portion is missing. The table has over 150,000 clones, 65% to 90% seen once. Sequencing was performed on PBMCs. These receptors were taken from a man younger than 35 in good health and CMV-seropositive. Each CDR3 is given with its conserved first and last residue. A D gene is named only where the DNA matches it firmly. Part of the rows lack a size; the others show once, few, many or a class for expanded clones.

CDR3nt	CDR3aa	d_gene	abundance	v_gene	j_gene
TGCGCCAGCAGCCAAGTGGATATGGGATGGACAGGGGTCTACGAGCAGTACTTC	CASSQVDMGWTGVYEQYF	TRBD1	-	TRBV4-1	TRBJ2-7
TGTGCCTGGCGTGGGTCCCCGGGGACTGAAGCTTTCTTT	CAWRGSPGTEAFF	-	-	TRBV30	TRBJ1-1
TGTGCCAGCTCACCGGACAGGGACACTAACTATGGCTACACCTTC	CASSPDRDTNYGYTF	TRBD1	many	TRBV18	TRBJ1-2
TGTGCCAGCAGTAGGGGTGATACGCAGTATTTT	CASSRGDTQYF	-	-	TRBV27	TRBJ2-3
TGTGCCAGCAGTTACGCCGGGACAGGGATTTACGAGCAGTACTTC	CASSYAGTGIYEQYF	TRBD1	-	TRBV6-5	TRBJ2-7
TGTGCCAGCAGTAAGGGGACAGTTTTAGATCAGCCCCAGCATTTT	CASSKGTVLDQPQHF	TRBD1	once	TRBV2	TRBJ1-5
TGTGCAAGTCGCTTAAGCAGGGACCAAGAGACCCAGTACTTC	CASRLSRDQETQYF	-	-	TRBV12-2	TRBJ2-5
TGTGCCAGCCGAGACCGGGACAGGGCCCCTAACTATGGCTACACCTTC	CASRDRDRAPNYGYTF	TRBD1	-	TRBV19	TRBJ1-2
TGTGCCAGCAGTCTAGTCGGACAGGGGTCAAGGGATACGCAGTATTTT	CASSLVGQGSRDTQYF	TRBD1	-	TRBV7-3	TRBJ2-3
TGTGCCAGCAGCTTGAGCGGGGGGCCGAACACTGAAGCTTTCTTT	CASSLSGGPNTEAFF	-	-	TRBV11-2	TRBJ1-1
TGCGCCAGCAGCCCGCGGGAGAGTGATGAGCAGTTCTTC	CASSPRESDEQFF	TRBD2	-	TRBV4-3	TRBJ2-1
TGTGCCAGTAGTATGGGACAGGGCCGAAGGAGGGGCAATGAGCAGTTCTTC	CASSMGQGRRRGNEQFF	TRBD1	-	TRBV19	TRBJ2-1
TGTGCCAGCAGCTTACAGGGAAACACCGGGGAGCTGTTTTTT	CASSLQGNTGELFF	-	-	TRBV7-9	TRBJ2-2
TGTGCCAGCAGCGTAGCTGGCACTAATGAAAAACTGTTTTTT	CASSVAGTNEKLFF	-	-	TRBV9	TRBJ1-4
TGTGCCAGCAGCTATCGGAGGGTAGCGGGGGGGCCGAGTGAGCAGTTCTTC	CASSYRRVAGGPSEQFF	TRBD2	-	TRBV9	TRBJ2-1
TGTGCCAGCAGTGAAGGCGTCAGGGTTTCTCATGGCTACACCTTC	CASSEGVRVSHGYTF	-	-	TRBV25-1	TRBJ1-2
TGTGCCAGCTCACCACTAGGGGCCGCCTACAATGAGCAGTTCTTC	CASSPLGAAYNEQFF	-	-	TRBV18	TRBJ2-1
TGTGCCACCAGCAGAGCGGGAGGGACAGGGGCCTACGAGCAGTACTTT	CATSRAGGTGAYEQYF	TRBD1	-	TRBV15	TRBJ2-7
TGTGCCAGCAGCGTAGAACTAAACTATGGCTACACCTTC	CASSVELNYGYTF	-	few	TRBV9	TRBJ1-2
TGCGCCAGCAGCGGGGAAATTACCGGGACACCTCAAATCACCGGGGAGCTGTTTTTT	CASSGEITGTPQITGELFF	-	-	TRBV5-1	TRBJ2-2
TGTGCCAGTAGTTGGAGCTCGACCTACGAGCAGTACTTC	CASSWSSTYEQYF	-	-	TRBV19	TRBJ2-7